The source of this T cell receptor beta chain is a study of T cells after yellow fever vaccination. Study background: Any fraction with a low cell number was prepared using SMART-Seq v4 Ultra Low Input. General study findings and limits: Post-booster repertoires again held most primary-vaccination clones (roughly 96% CD4, roughly 89% CD8). The presence of abundant clonotypes contaminating from the bulk population was possible in FACS-sorted repertoires.

Unmatched junction bases numbered 10, after V lost 5 bases and J lost 6 bases. This CDR3 is 14 amino acids long. CDR1 is SGHTA, CDR2 FQGNSA, per germline. UMIs were added to TCR cDNA along with a universal primer site when it was made by 5'RACE template switching. In TCRdb, the 5' RACE reads were re-called with MiXCR into one record per CDR3 protein. Here the sample spans about 260,000 distinct CDR3 sequences, around 5.2% being singletons. On this clonotype itself: Antigen unknown.

The sequence derives from a man younger than 35 who received the YFV17D yellow fever vaccine. Sequences were derived from CD4+ T cells sorted from PBMCs, sampled on the day of the yellow fever booster vaccination. This chain uses TRBV7-2 with TRBJ2-7, with 7 nucleotides matching TRBD1. CDR3 protein: CASSRGQGPIEQYF. The DNA of the CDR3 is TGTGCCAGCAGCAGGGGGCAGGGACCAATCGAGCAGTACTTC. Using reference TRBV7-2 and TRBJ2-7 for the parts outside the CDR3, the full variable domain is GAGVSQSPSNKVTEKGKDVELRCDPISGHTALYWYRQSLGQGLEFLIYFQGNSAPDKSGLPSDRFSAERTGGSVSTLTIQRTQQEDSAVYLCASSRGQGPIEQYFGPGTRLTVT.